The rows below give T cell receptor beta chains drawn from one sample of a study of liver allograft versus peripheral blood T cells. TCRdb processed the reads anew with MiXCR; each CDR3 protein has one entry. The sample holds approximately 15,000 distinct CDR3 sequences; about 20% are singletons and the top ten take under 6.5%. These receptors were taken from a human patient who had a liver transplant. Some T cells may be supplied by the graft donor. Each CDR3 is given with its conserved first and last residue. The D gene is left open where the match is weak.

CDR3: CASSSGQYTDTQYF
D: -
J: TRBJ2-3
length: 14
V: TRBV5-4

CDR3: CAWSVTGGGGGTEAFF
D: -
J: TRBJ1-1
length: 16
V: TRBV30

CDR3: CASSPPRGGWDNEQFF
D: -
J: TRBJ2-1
length: 16
V: TRBV18

CDR3: CASRELTGAEAFF
D: TRBD1
J: TRBJ1-1
length: 13
V: TRBV6-2/TRBV6-3

CDR3: CASSYRGPQGGEAFF
D: -
J: TRBJ1-1
length: 15
V: TRBV6-5

CDR3: CASTMGQAYFYSGNTIYF
D: -
J: TRBJ1-3
length: 18
V: TRBV19

CDR3: CANSRDRGSGNTIYF
D: TRBD1
J: TRBJ1-3
length: 15
V: TRBV19

CDR3: CASSLPGTGVTNYGYTF
D: TRBD1
J: TRBJ1-2
length: 17
V: TRBV5-4

CDR3: CASSLGLTNTEAFF
D: -
J: TRBJ1-1
length: 14
V: TRBV7-9

CDR3: CSAREGAQEQYF
D: -
J: TRBJ2-7
length: 12
V: TRBV20-1

CDR3: CATSRFGQTATGELFF
D: -
J: TRBJ2-2
length: 16
V: TRBV15

CDR3: CASRASGGHEQYF
D: TRBD2
J: TRBJ2-7
length: 13
V: TRBV5-4

CDR3: CSAPWQPNTEAFF
D: -
J: TRBJ1-1
length: 13
V: TRBV20-1

CDR3: CASSTRAFTEAFF
D: -
J: TRBJ1-1
length: 13
V: TRBV19

CDR3: CASSFGPEQYF
D: -
J: TRBJ2-7
length: 11
V: TRBV6-2/TRBV6-3

CDR3: CASSVGLWGARYNEQFF
D: -
J: TRBJ2-1
length: 17
V: TRBV9

CDR3: CASSEGYTGTGRGYGYTF
D: TRBD1
J: TRBJ1-2
length: 18
V: TRBV6-1

CDR3: CASKGTGTNSPVHF
D: TRBD1
J: TRBJ1-6
length: 14
V: TRBV19

CDR3: CASLPGQGAGKLFF
D: TRBD1
J: TRBJ1-4
length: 14
V: TRBV19

CDR3: CANSPGRDGDTQYF
D: TRBD2
J: TRBJ2-3
length: 14
V: TRBV10-3

CDR3: CASSLTGKDSPLHF
D: -
J: TRBJ1-6
length: 14
V: TRBV7-9

CDR3: CASKDGLDSTGELFF
D: -
J: TRBJ2-2
length: 15
V: TRBV6-1

CDR3: CASSSFRPGTGFNQPQHF
D: TRBD1
J: TRBJ1-5
length: 18
V: TRBV6-2/TRBV6-3

CDR3: CASSYSGGLNTGELFF
D: TRBD1
J: TRBJ2-2
length: 16
V: TRBV6-2/TRBV6-3

CDR3: CAISESRGANTGELFF
D: -
J: TRBJ2-2
length: 16
V: TRBV10-3

CDR3: CASSSIISGNTIYF
D: -
J: TRBJ1-3
length: 14
V: TRBV6-2/TRBV6-3

CDR3: CASSERTSYNNEQFF
D: TRBD2
J: TRBJ2-1
length: 15
V: TRBV9

CDR3: CASSLTHYGYTF
D: -
J: TRBJ1-2
length: 12
V: TRBV5-5

CDR3: CASSLPGTASSYEQYF
D: -
J: TRBJ2-7
length: 16
V: TRBV5-4

CDR3: CASSPGPFVVDEKLFF
D: -
J: TRBJ1-4
length: 16
V: TRBV19

CDR3: CASSILGSNQPQHF
D: -
J: TRBJ1-5
length: 14
V: TRBV19

CDR3: CASSSGQRNTIYF
D: -
J: TRBJ1-3
length: 13
V: TRBV5-4

CDR3: CSATWTVQETQYF
D: -
J: TRBJ2-5
length: 13
V: TRBV29-1

CDR3: CASSLTGFANTEAFF
D: TRBD1
J: TRBJ1-1
length: 15
V: TRBV27

CDR3: CATSPGYNQPQHF
D: -
J: TRBJ1-5
length: 13
V: TRBV24-1

CDR3: CTRGKHGYTF
D: -
J: TRBJ1-2
length: 10
V: TRBV27

CDR3: CSAGEGTNTGELFF
D: -
J: TRBJ2-2
length: 14
V: TRBV20-1

CDR3: CASSIGGQGQKFF
D: -
J: TRBJ1-4
length: 13
V: TRBV19

CDR3: CASDNYNSPLHF
D: -
J: TRBJ1-6
length: 12
V: TRBV25-1

CDR3: CASGPRGTFLTREQYF
D: -
J: TRBJ2-7
length: 16
V: TRBV12-5

CDR3: CATFPDRGGDTQYF
D: TRBD1
J: TRBJ2-3
length: 14
V: TRBV19

CDR3: CASSYQQGEKLFF
D: -
J: TRBJ1-4
length: 13
V: TRBV6-5

CDR3: CASYTGRWGNTYGYTF
D: -
J: TRBJ1-2
length: 16
V: TRBV6-2/TRBV6-3

CDR3: CASRLTGANVLTF
D: -
J: TRBJ2-6
length: 13
V: TRBV7-3

CDR3: CASSSDLRNSPLHF
D: -
J: TRBJ1-6
length: 14
V: TRBV6-2/TRBV6-3

CDR3: CAIRGQGRNYEQYF
D: TRBD1
J: TRBJ2-7
length: 14
V: TRBV10-3

CDR3: CSVEIIETQYF
D: -
J: TRBJ2-5
length: 11
V: TRBV29-1

CDR3: CAARVTMNTEAFF
D: -
J: TRBJ1-1
length: 13
V: TRBV6-6

CDR3: CSATRGEGTEAFF
D: TRBD1
J: TRBJ1-1
length: 13
V: TRBV20-1

CDR3: CASSYGGKGQPQHF
D: -
J: TRBJ1-5
length: 14
V: TRBV6-5